This T cell receptor beta chain was found in a study of monozygotic twins with inflammatory bowel disease. With the 5' RACE reads reprocessed, TCRdb shows one record per CDR3 protein and no DNA. Its table lists over 90,000 distinct CDR3 sequences. The germline CDR1 and CDR2 sequences are MNHNS and SASEGT. This CDR3 region has 15 residues. The TCR comes from a human donor with ulcerative colitis or Crohn's disease, or a healthy co-twin of an affected twin (not recorded which). Sequenced material: blood. This rearrangement joins TRBV6-1 to TRBJ2-7; TCRdb's D gene call, TRBD1, goes unchecked for lack of DNA. The CDR3 sequence: CASTDSGTLSYEQYF.